This TCR beta chain is from a study of technical replicates of blood from four donors. TCRdb keeps only in-frame clones here, not all; method: immunoSEQ multiplex PCR. The sample lists approximately 14,000 clones, more than 75% seen once, with approximately 11% in the top ten. CDR3 size: 15 residues. Germline CDR1 MNHEY, CDR2 SMNVEV (reference sequence). Deletions cut 1 base from V and 5 bases from J, with 12 bases between. The TCR sequence derives from a human donor in good health. The gene calls are TRBV27 and TRBJ2-1; possibly TRBD1 for D (6 bases). The sample taken for sequencing was PBMCs. CDR3 region: CASSLYQGKDNEQFF. DNA of the CDR3: TGTGCCAGCAGTTTATACCAGGGGAAAGACAATGAGCAGTTCTTC.